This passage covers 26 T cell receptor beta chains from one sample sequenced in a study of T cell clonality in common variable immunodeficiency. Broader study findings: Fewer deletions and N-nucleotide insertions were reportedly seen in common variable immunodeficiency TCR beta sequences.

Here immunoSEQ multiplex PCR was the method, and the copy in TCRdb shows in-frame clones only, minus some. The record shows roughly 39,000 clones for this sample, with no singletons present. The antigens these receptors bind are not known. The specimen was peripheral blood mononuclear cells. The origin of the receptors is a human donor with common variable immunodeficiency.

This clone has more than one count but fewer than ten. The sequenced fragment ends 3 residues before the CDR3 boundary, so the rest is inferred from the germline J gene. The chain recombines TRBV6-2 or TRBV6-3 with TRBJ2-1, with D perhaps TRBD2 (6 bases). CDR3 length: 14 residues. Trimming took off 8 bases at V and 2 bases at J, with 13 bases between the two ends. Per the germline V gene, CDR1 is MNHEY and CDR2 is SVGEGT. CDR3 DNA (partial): TGTGCCAGCCGGCGGGGCGTCGCCTACAATGAG. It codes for CASRRGVAYNE. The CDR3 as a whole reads CASRRGVAYNEQFF.

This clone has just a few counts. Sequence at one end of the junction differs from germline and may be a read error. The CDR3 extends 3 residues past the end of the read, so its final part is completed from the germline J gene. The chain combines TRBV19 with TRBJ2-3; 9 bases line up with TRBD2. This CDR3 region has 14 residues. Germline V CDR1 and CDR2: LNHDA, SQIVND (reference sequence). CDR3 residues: CASSMGTSRDTQYF. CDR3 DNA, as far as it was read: TGTGCCAGTAGTATGGGGACTAGCAGAGATACG.

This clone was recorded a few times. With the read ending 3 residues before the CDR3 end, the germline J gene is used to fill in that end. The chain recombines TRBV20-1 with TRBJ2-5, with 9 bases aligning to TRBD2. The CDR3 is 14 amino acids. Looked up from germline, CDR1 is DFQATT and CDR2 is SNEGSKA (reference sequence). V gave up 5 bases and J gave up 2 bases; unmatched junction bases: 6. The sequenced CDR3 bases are TGCAGTGCTGGGGGGACTAGCAGACAAGAGACC. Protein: CSAGGTSRQET. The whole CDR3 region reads CSAGGTSRQETQYF.

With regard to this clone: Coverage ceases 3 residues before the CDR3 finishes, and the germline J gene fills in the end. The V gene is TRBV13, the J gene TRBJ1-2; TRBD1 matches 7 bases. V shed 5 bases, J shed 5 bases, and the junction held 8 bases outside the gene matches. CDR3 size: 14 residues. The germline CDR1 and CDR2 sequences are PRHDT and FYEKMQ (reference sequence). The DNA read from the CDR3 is TGTGCCAGCAGCCTGAGAACAGGGGCTTATGGC. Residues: CASSLRTGAYG. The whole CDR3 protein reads CASSLRTGAYGYTF.

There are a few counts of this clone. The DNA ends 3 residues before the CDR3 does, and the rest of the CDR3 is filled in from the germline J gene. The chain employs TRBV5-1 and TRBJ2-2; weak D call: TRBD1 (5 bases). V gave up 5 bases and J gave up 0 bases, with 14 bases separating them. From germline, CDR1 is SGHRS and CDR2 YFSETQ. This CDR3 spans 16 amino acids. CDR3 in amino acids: CASREQAKTNTGELFF. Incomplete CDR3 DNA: TGCGCCAGCAGGGAACAGGCGAAGACGAACACCGGGGAG.

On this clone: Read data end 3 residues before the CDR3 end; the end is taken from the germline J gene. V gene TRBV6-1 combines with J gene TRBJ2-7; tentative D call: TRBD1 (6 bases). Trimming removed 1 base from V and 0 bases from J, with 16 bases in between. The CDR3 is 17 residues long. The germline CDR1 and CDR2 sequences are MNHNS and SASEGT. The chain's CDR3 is CASSEGPHRAPSYEQYF. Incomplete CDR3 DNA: TGTGCCAGCAGTGAAGGGCCCCACAGGGCCCCCTCCTACGAG.

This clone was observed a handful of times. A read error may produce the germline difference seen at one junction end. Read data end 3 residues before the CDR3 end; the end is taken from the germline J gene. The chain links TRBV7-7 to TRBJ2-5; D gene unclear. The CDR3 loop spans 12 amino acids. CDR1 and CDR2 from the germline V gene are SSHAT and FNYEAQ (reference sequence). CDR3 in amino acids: CASSFGQETQYF. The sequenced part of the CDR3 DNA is TGTGCTAGCAGCTTCGGGCAAGAGACC.

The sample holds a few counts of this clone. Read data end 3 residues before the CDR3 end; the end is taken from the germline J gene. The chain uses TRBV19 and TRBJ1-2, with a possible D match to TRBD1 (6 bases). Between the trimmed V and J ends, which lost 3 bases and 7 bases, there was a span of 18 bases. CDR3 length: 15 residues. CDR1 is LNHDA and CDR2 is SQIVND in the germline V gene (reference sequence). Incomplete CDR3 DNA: TGTGCCAGTAGTATGTTCACTAACAGGGTCTCTGGC. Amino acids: CASSMFTNRVSG. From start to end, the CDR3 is CASSMFTNRVSGYTF.

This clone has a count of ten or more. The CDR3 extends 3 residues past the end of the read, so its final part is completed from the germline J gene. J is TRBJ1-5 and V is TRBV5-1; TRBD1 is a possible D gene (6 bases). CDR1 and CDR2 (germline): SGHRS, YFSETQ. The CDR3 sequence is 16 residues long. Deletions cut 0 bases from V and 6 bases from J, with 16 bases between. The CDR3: CASSLDPRGLSQPQHF. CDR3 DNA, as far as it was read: TGCGCCAGCAGCTTGGATCCGAGGGGGTTGAGTCAGCCC.

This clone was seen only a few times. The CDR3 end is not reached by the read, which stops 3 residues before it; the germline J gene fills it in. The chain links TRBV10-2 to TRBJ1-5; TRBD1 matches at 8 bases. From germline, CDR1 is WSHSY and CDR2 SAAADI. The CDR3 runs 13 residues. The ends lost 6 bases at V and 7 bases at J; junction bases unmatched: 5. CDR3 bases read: TGCGCCAGCAGAGACAGGGGAGAGCAGCCC. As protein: CASRDRGEQP. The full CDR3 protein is CASRDRGEQPQHF.

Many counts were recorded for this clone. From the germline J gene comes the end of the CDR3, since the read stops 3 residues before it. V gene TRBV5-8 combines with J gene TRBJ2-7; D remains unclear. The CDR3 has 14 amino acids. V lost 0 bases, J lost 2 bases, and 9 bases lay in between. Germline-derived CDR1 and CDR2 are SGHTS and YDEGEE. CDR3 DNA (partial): TGTGCCAGCAGCTTGGACAGACCAACCTACGAG. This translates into CASSLDRPTYE. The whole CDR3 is CASSLDRPTYEQYF.

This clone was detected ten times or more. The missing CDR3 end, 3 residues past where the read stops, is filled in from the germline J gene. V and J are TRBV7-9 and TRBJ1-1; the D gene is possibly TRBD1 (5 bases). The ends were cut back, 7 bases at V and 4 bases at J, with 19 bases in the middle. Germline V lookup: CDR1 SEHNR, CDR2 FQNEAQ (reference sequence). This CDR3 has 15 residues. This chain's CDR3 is CASTIPAGFSTEAFF. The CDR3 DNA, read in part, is TGTGCCAGCACCATACCAGCAGGGTTTAGCACTGAA.

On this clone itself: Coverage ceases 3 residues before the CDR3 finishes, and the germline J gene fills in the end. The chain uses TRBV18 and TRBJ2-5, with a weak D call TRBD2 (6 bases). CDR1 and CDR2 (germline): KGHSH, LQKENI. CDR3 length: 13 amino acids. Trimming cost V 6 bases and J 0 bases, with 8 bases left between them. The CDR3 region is CASSAGYQETQYF. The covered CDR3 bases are TGTGCCAGCTCGGCGGGATACCAAGAGACC.

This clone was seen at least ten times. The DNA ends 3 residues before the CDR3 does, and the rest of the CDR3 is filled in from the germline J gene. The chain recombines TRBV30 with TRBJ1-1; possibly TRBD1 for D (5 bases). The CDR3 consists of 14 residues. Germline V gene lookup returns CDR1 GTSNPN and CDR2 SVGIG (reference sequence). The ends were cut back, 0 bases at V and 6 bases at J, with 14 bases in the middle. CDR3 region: CAWSVMLGTSEAFF. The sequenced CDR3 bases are TGTGCCTGGAGTGTTATGCTCGGGACTTCTGAA.

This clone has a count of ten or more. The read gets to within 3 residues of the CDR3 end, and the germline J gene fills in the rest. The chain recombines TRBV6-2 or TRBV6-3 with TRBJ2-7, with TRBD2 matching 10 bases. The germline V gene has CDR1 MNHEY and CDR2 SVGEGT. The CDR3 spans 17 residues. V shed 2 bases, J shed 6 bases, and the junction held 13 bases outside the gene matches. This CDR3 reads CASSYAASGSGVGEQYF. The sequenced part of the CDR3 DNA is TGTGCCAGCAGTTACGCGGCTAGCGGGAGTGGAGTAGGCGAG.

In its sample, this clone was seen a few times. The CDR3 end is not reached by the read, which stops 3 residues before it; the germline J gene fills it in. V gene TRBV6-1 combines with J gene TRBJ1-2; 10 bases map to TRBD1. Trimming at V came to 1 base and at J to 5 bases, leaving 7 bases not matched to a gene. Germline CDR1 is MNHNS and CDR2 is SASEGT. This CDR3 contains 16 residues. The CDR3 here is CASSEGTGGGGYGYTF. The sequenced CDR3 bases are TGTGCCAGCAGTGAAGGGACAGGGGGTGGAGGATATGGC.

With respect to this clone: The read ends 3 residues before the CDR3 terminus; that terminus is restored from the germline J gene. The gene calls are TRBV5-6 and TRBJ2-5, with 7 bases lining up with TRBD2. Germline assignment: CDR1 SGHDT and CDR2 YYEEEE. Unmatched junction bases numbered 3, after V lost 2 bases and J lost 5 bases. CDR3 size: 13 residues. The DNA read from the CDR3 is TGTGCCAGCAGCTTAGGGCGGGAGGAGACC. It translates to CASSLGREET. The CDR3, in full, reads CASSLGREETQYF.

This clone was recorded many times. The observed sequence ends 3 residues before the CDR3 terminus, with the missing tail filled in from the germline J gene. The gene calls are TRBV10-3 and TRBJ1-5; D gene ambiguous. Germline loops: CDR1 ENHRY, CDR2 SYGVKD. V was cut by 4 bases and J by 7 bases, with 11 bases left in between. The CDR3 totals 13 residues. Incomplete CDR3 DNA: TGTGCCATCAGTGTAAGTGAGACACAGCCC. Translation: CAISVSETQP. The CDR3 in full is CAISVSETQPQHF.

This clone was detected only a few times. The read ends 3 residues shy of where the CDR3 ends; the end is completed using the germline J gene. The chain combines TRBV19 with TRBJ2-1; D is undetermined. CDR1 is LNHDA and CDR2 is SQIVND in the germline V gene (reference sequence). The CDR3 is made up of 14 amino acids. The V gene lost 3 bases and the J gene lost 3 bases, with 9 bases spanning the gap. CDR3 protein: CASSITGFYNEQFF. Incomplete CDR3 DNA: TGTGCCAGTAGTATTACCGGGTTCTACAATGAG.

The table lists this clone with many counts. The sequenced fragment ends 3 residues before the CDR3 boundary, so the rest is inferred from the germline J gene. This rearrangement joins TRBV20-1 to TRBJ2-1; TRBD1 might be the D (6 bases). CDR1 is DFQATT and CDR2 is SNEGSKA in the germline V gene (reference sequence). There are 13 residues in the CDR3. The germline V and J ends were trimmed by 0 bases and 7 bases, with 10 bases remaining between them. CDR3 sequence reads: CSARDRGWNEQFF. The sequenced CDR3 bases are TGCAGTGCTAGAGATAGGGGGTGGAATGAG.

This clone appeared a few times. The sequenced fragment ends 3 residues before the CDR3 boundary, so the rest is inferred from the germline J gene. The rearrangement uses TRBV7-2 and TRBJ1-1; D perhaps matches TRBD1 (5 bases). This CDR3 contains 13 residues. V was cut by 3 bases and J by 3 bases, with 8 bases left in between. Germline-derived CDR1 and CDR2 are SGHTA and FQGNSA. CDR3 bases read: TGTGCCAGCAGCTTTGCGGGGGACACTGAA. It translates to CASSFAGDTE. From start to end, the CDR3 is CASSFAGDTEAFF.

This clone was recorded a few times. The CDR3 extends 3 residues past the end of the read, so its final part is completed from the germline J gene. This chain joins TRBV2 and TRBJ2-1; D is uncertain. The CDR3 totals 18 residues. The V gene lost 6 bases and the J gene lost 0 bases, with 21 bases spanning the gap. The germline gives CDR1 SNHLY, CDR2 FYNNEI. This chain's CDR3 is CASSPILRAGFSYNEQFF. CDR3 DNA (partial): TGTGCCAGCAGCCCCATTTTAAGAGCCGGGTTCTCCTACAATGAG. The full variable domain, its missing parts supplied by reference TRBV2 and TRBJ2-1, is EPEVTQTPSHQVTQMGQEVILRCVPISNHLYFYWYRQILGQKVEFLVSFYNNEISEKSEIFDDQFSVERPDGSNFTLKIRSTKLEDSAMYFCASSPILRAGFSYNEQFFGPGTRLTVL.

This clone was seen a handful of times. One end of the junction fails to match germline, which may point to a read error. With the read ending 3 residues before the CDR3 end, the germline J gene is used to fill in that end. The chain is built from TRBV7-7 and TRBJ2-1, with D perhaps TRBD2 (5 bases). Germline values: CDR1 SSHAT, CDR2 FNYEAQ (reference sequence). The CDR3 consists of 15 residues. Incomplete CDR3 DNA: TGTGCTAGCAGCTTAGTACGGGGTTCCTACAATGAG. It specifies CASSLVRGSYNE. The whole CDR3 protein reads CASSLVRGSYNEQFF.

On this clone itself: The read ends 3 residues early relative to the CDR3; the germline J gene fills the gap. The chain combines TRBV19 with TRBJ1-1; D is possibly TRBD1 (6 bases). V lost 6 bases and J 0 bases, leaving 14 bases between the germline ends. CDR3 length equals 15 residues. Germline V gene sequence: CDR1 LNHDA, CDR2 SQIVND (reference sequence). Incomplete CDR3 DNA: TGTGCCAGTAGCCGCGAGCAGGGGATGAACACTGAA. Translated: CASSREQGMNTE. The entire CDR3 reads CASSREQGMNTEAFF.

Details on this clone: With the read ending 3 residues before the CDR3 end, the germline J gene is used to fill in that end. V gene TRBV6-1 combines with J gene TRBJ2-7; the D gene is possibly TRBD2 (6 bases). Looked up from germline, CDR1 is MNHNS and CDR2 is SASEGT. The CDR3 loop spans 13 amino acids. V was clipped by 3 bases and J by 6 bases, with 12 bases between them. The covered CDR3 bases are TGTGCCAGCAGTGAGACTAGATTAGGCGAG. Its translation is CASSETRLGE. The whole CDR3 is CASSETRLGEQYF.

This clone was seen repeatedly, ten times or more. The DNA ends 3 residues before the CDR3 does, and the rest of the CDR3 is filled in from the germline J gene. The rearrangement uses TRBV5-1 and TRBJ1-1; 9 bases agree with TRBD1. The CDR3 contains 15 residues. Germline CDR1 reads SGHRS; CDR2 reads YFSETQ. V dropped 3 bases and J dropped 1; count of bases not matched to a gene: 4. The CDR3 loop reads CASSYRGQENTEAFF. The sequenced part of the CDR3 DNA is TGCGCCAGCAGCTACAGGGGGCAGGAGAACACTGAA. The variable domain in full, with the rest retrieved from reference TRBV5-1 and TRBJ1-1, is KAGVTQTPRYLIKTRGQQVTLSCSPISGHRSVSWYQQTPGQGLQFLFEYFSETQRNKGNFPGRFSGRQFSNSRSEMNVSTLELGDSALYLCASSYRGQENTEAFFGQGTRLTVV.